The 21 T cell receptor beta chains listed next were all sequenced from one sample in a study of T-cell memory formation after mild COVID-19. TCRdb passed the 5' RACE reads through MiXCR, listing each CDR3 protein once. In the table there are just over 350,000 distinct CDR3 sequences, around an eighth of which are singletons. The sample comprised PBMCs or a T cell subset sorted from them (not recorded which). These receptors all come from a man younger than 35 who had mild COVID-19 (a few samples of this study predate the infection). Cell type and time point are not known.

The chain carries TRBV7-2 and TRBJ2-7; D perhaps matches TRBD2 (6 bases). The CDR3 contains 14 residues. Trimming stripped 1 base from V and 7 bases from J, with 14 bases between. CDR1 and CDR2 (germline): SGHTA, FQGNSA. The CDR3 nucleotides are TGTGCCAGCAGCTTAGATACGGGGGTTAGGGAGCAGTACGTC. Encoded protein: CASSLDTGVREQYV.

Regarding this clonotype: Since a much larger clone is just one base distant, this may be a read error. The CDR3 is CASFTGQNTGELFF. The CDR3 DNA reads TGCGCCAGCTTCACAGGGCAGAACACCGGGGAGCTGTTTTTT. The chain has TRBV5-1 and TRBJ2-2, with a tentative D call TRBD1 (6 bases). With 7 bases removed from V and 1 base from J, the gap between germline ends came to 11 bases. The CDR3 is made up of 14 amino acids. CDR1 is SGHRS and CDR2 is YFSETQ in the germline V gene.

This clonotype came up a few times. The V and J genes are TRBV6-2 or TRBV6-3 and TRBJ2-3, with a possible D match to TRBD2 (6 bases). CDR1 MNHEY and CDR2 SVGEGT come from the germline V gene. Trimming left V 6 bases short and J 1 base short, with 14 bases between. This CDR3 has 15 residues. The CDR3 region is CASRDLSGGTDTQYF. CDR3 nucleotides: TGTGCCAGCAGGGATTTATCGGGGGGCACAGATACGCAGTATTTT.

Only a few counts were recorded for this clonotype. V gene TRBV7-9 combines with J gene TRBJ2-7; 11 bases are a match to TRBD2. Germline lookup yields CDR1 SEHNR and CDR2 FQNEAQ (reference sequence). The CDR3 sequence is 15 residues long. V gave up 5 bases and J gave up 7 bases; unmatched junction bases: 10. The CDR3 DNA follows: TGTGCCAGCAGCCGTCAGACTAGCGGGGATGGGGAGCAGTACTTC. Translation: CASSRQTSGDGEQYF. Full variable domain (outside the CDR3, taken from reference TRBV7-9 and TRBJ2-7): DTGVSQNPRHKITKRGQNVTFRCDPISEHNRLYWYRQTLGQGPEFLTYFQNEAQLEKSRLLSDRFSAERPKGSFSTLEIQRTEQGDSAMYLCASSRQTSGDGEQYFGPGTRLTVT.

In its sample, this clonotype was seen a few times. The V and J genes are TRBV20-1 and TRBJ2-6; D ambiguous. Looked up from germline, CDR1 is DFQATT and CDR2 is SNEGSKA (reference sequence). Trimming left V 3 bases short and J 0 bases short, with 9 bases between. This CDR3 region has 15 residues. The CDR3 DNA reads TGCAGTGCTAGCGCCTGGAGCTCTGGGGCCAACGTCCTGACTTTC. Amino acid sequence: CSASAWSSGANVLTF.

The J gene is TRBJ1-2, the V gene TRBV3-1, with 7 bases lining up with TRBD1. Germline values: CDR1 LGHDT, CDR2 YNNKEL (reference sequence). This CDR3 contains 14 residues. The J segment lost 3 bases and the V segment lost 4 bases, leaving 5 bases of the junction unmatched. CDR3 nucleotide sequence: TGTGCCAGCAGCCGGGACAGATACGACTATGGCTACACCTTC. Translation gives CASSRDRYDYGYTF.

The chain joins TRBV10-2 to TRBJ2-3, with D perhaps TRBD1 or TRBD2 (6 bases each). Germline V CDR1 and CDR2: WSHSY, SAAADI. V was shortened by 6 bases and J by 0 bases, with 10 bases between the two germline ends. This CDR3 has 14 amino acids. This CDR3 reads CASRRGQSTDTQYF. DNA for the CDR3: TGCGCCAGCAGACGGGGGCAGAGCACAGATACGCAGTATTTT.

A few counts support this clonotype. The chain recombines TRBV27 with TRBJ1-1; TRBD1 matches at 7 bases. The CDR3 runs to 15 residues. Germline assignment: CDR1 MNHEY and CDR2 SMNVEV (reference sequence). V lost 5 bases, J lost 2 bases, and 8 bases stayed unmatched. The CDR3 loop is CASSPQGTVNTEAFF. The CDR3, as DNA: TGTGCCAGCAGTCCGCAGGGGACAGTTAACACTGAAGCTTTCTTT.

This chain connects TRBV10-3 to TRBJ1-5, with D perhaps matching TRBD1 (5 bases). Germline V CDR1 and CDR2: ENHRY, SYGVKD. This CDR3 region has 14 residues. Trimming stripped 0 bases from V and 3 bases from J, with 6 bases between. The CDR3 sequence: CAISESTVNQPQHF. DNA of the CDR3: TGTGCCATCAGTGAGTCGACAGTCAATCAGCCCCAGCATTTT.

The rearrangement links TRBV7-6 to TRBJ2-7; 9 nucleotides line up with TRBD2. Matching the DNA end better, TRBJ2-1 makes the J call doubtful. This CDR3 is 15 amino acids long. CDR1 is SGHVS and CDR2 is FNYEAQ in the germline V gene. The CDR3 here is CASSPMTSGDNEQFF. CDR3 DNA: TGTGCCAGCAGTCCGATGACTAGCGGAGACAATGAGCAGTTCTTC.

This clonotype was recorded many times. The chain is built from TRBV5-8 and TRBJ2-1; D may be TRBD1 (6 bases). V lost 0 bases, J lost 8 bases, and 6 bases lay in between. The CDR3 consists of 12 residues. Germline loops: CDR1 SGHTS, CDR2 YDEGEE. Here the CDR3 reads CASSLDRDEQFF. The CDR3 DNA reads as TGTGCCAGCAGCTTGGACAGGGATGAGCAGTTCTTC.

V is TRBV27 and J is TRBJ2-7, with TRBD1 matching 9 bases. After removal of 5 bases from V and 5 bases from J, the junction contained 10 bases not matched to a gene. This CDR3 has 15 residues. Germline V lookup: CDR1 MNHEY, CDR2 SMNVEV (reference sequence). CDR3 protein: CASSKGWDRVNEQYF. In nucleotides, the CDR3 is TGTGCCAGCAGTAAGGGGTGGGACAGGGTTAACGAGCAGTACTTC.

This clonotype has ten or more counts. This chain uses TRBV9 with TRBJ1-2; 9 nucleotides match TRBD1. CDR3 length equals 15 residues. Trimming at V came to 4 bases and at J to 3 bases, leaving 7 bases not matched to a gene. Germline CDR1 and CDR2: SGDLS and YYNGEE. The CDR3, as DNA: TGTGCCAGCAGCATTTCCGGGACAGGGCACTATGGCTACACCTTC. Residues: CASSISGTGHYGYTF.

This chain uses TRBV5-6 with TRBJ1-6, with TRBD1 matching 9 bases. The CDR3 is 14 residues long. Per germline, CDR1 SGHDT and CDR2 YYEEEE. J lost 10 bases, V lost 7 bases, and 9 bases had no gene match. The CDR3 coding sequence is TGTGCCAGCCGTACAGGGGGCGCCGGATCACCCCTCCACTTT. It translates to CASRTGGAGSPLHF.

This clonotype was detected ten times or more. The chain uses TRBV5-1 and TRBJ2-5; 7 bases are shared with TRBD2. CDR1 and CDR2 (germline): SGHRS, YFSETQ. The V segment lost 5 bases and the J segment 2 bases; nucleotides outside the gene matches: 9. The CDR3 is 15 amino acids. The CDR3 sequence is CASSLQGGRQETQYF. The CDR3 DNA sequence: TGCGCCAGCAGTCTCCAGGGAGGGAGACAAGAGACCCAGTACTTC.

This clonotype appeared a few times. The CDR3 DNA reads TGTGCCAGCAGCTTTAGGCAGGGGGCCTACGAGCAGTACGTC. As protein: CASSFRQGAYEQYV. This chain connects TRBV7-2 to TRBJ2-7; 7 positions match TRBD1. V shed 3 bases, J shed 2 bases, and the junction held 4 bases outside the gene matches. This CDR3 comprises 14 residues. Germline CDR1 SGHTA, CDR2 FQGNSA.

The chain uses TRBV27 and TRBJ1-4; the D is unclear. From germline, CDR1 is MNHEY and CDR2 SMNVEV (reference sequence). V lost 3 bases and J 1 base, leaving 6 bases between the germline ends. The CDR3 contains 14 residues. CDR3 sequence (DNA): TGTGCCAGCAGTTTTTGGGGAACTAATGAAAAACTGTTTTTT. This gives the protein CASSFWGTNEKLFF.

This clonotype was seen a handful of times. The genes are TRBV2 and TRBJ2-7; D unresolved. The length of the CDR3 is 13 residues. Trimming took off 2 bases at V and 7 bases at J, with 12 bases between the two ends. CDR1 is SNHLY, CDR2 FYNNEI, per germline. CDR3 loop: CASSESQVREQYV. The CDR3 DNA reads TGTGCCAGCAGTGAATCTCAGGTGAGGGAGCAGTACGTC.

Many counts were recorded for this clonotype. The chain employs TRBV4-1 and TRBJ2-7, with 7 bases aligning to TRBD2. The CDR3 has 13 residues. Germline V gene data show CDR1 as MGHRA and CDR2 as YSYEKL. CDR3 sequence reads: CASSQGAGLAVKV. The DNA of the CDR3 is TGCGCCAGCAGCCAAGGGGCCGGGCTAGCGGTCAAAGTC.

The chain couples TRBV20-1 to TRBJ2-7; D ambiguous. The CDR3 spans 13 residues. Germline CDR1 DFQATT, CDR2 SNEGSKA (reference sequence). Trimming took off 6 bases at V and 6 bases at J, with 18 bases between the two ends. The CDR3 reads CSAPNFADSEQYV. In DNA, the CDR3 is TGCAGTGCACCCAACTTCGCCGACTCCGAGCAGTACGTC.

CDR3 sequence: CASSDLGYSEAFF. For the CDR3, the DNA is TGTGCCAGCAGTGACCTAGGGTACTCTGAAGCTTTCTTT. V is TRBV25-1 and J is TRBJ1-1; no clear D. Germline lookup yields CDR1 MGHDK and CDR2 SYGVNS. Trimming removed 3 bases at V and 6 bases at J, with 11 bases between. This CDR3 is 13 amino acids long.